The 9 T cell receptor beta chains listed next were all sequenced from one sample in a study of cytomegalovirus exposure and HLA in healthy donors. PCR used 60 Vbeta primers and 13 Jbeta primers. Some clones are missing from TCRdb's copy, which holds only in-frame ones; the method was immunoSEQ multiplex PCR. The top ten hold 1.5% to 2% of the sample, which has fewer than 250,000 clones, almost 80% seen once. Sequencing input: PBMCs. The receptor source for this set is a male donor in good health and CMV-seronegative.

This clone was detected a few times. This chain joins TRBV7-6 and TRBJ2-7, with D perhaps TRBD1 (5 bases). Germline V lookup: CDR1 SGHVS, CDR2 FNYEAQ. With 5 bases removed from V and 2 bases from J, the gap between germline ends came to 13 bases. The CDR3 extends over 14 amino acids. The CDR3 spells CASSRDSYAYEQYF. The DNA for the CDR3 is TGTGCCAGCAGCCGCGACAGCTACGCCTACGAGCAGTACTTC.

This chain links TRBV28 with TRBJ2-7; TRBD1 matches 10 bases. The CDR3 covers 15 residues. Germline assignment: CDR1 MDHEN and CDR2 SYDVKM. With 6 bases clipped from V and 3 bases from J, the junction kept 8 bases outside the gene matches. CDR3 in amino acids: CASRIDRGRIYEQYF. The CDR3, as DNA: TGTGCCAGCAGAATCGACAGGGGGCGAATCTACGAGCAGTACTTC.

This clone has more than one count but fewer than ten. This rearrangement joins TRBV19 to TRBJ1-4, with 7 bases matching TRBD1. In germline, CDR1 is LNHDA, CDR2 SQIVND (reference sequence). The CDR3 contains 14 residues. J gave up 7 bases and V 3 bases, and 5 bases lay outside the gene matches. CDR3 DNA: TGTGCCAGTAGTATGGACAGGTTCGGTGAAAAACTGTTTTTT. Its protein product is CASSMDRFGEKLFF.

This CDR3 is CASSGNLGLAGGDQETQYF. As DNA, the CDR3 is TGTGCCAGCAGTGGAAATCTGGGACTAGCGGGGGGAGACCAAGAGACCCAGTACTTC. The genes are TRBV2 and TRBJ2-5; 15 nucleotides line up with TRBD2. V was clipped by 4 bases and J by 0 bases; unmatched bases: 9. The CDR3 is 19 residues long. The germline CDR1 and CDR2 sequences are SNHLY and FYNNEI.

The chain combines TRBV19 with TRBJ1-1, with 11 bases matching TRBD1. The ends lost 3 bases at V and 5 bases at J; junction bases unmatched: 5. Germline CDR1 is LNHDA and CDR2 is SQIVND (reference sequence). This CDR3 region has 15 residues. DNA for the CDR3: TGTGCCAGTAGTATGGGACAGGGGGTAGAAACTGAAGCTTTCTTT. This codes for CASSMGQGVETEAFF.

In the case of this clone: The junction departs from the called germline gene at one end, perhaps through a read error. The chain joins TRBV7-9 to TRBJ2-7, with 12 bases identical to TRBD2. This CDR3 contains 17 residues. Germline assignment: CDR1 SEHNR and CDR2 FQNEAQ (reference sequence). In DNA, the CDR3 is TGTTCCAGCAGCCCGCGGACTAGCGGGGATAGCTCCTACGAGCAGTACTTC. Translating gives CSSSPRTSGDSSYEQYF.

CDR3 sequence reads: CASSVAGTSTYEQYF. The CDR3 nucleotides read TGTGCCAGCAGCGTAGCTGGGACATCAACCTACGAGCAGTACTTC. The chain joins TRBV9 to TRBJ2-7; possibly TRBD1 for D (6 bases). The CDR3 consists of 15 residues. V was pared by 0 bases and J by 2 bases, with 12 bases between. Looked up from germline, CDR1 is SGDLS and CDR2 is YYNGEE.

As DNA, the CDR3 is TGTGCCAGCAGTTTATTGGCAGCCGGTACGGGAGACTCCTATAATTCACCCCTCCACTTT. Translating it yields CASSLLAAGTGDSYNSPLHF. The chain is built from TRBV28 and TRBJ1-6; D remains unclear. This CDR3 spans 20 amino acids. CDR1 is MDHEN, CDR2 SYDVKM, per germline. The germline V and J ends were trimmed by 1 base and 0 bases, with 19 bases remaining between them.

The J gene is TRBJ1-2, the V gene TRBV15, with 8 positions matching TRBD1. Germline CDR1 LNHNV, CDR2 YYDKDF (reference sequence). V was pared by 1 base and J by 6 bases, with 7 bases of the junction left unmatched. This CDR3 is built from 15 residues. The CDR3 spells CATSRGGQGAHGYTF. CDR3 in DNA: TGTGCCACCAGCAGAGGGGGGCAGGGGGCGCATGGCTACACCTTC.